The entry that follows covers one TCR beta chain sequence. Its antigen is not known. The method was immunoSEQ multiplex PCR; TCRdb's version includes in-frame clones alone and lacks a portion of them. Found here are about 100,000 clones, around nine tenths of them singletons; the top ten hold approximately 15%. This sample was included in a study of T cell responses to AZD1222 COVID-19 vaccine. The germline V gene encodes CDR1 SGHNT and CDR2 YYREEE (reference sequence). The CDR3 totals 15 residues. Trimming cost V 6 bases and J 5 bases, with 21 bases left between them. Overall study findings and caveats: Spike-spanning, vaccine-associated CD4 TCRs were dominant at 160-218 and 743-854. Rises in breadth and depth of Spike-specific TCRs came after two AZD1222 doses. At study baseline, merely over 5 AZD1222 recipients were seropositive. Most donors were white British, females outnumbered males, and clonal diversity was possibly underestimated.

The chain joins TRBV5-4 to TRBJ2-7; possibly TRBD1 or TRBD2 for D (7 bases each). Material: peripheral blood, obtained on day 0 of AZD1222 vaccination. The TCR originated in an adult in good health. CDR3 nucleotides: TGTGCCAGCACCTCCCTCGGCAGGGGGGGCGACGAGCAGTACTTC. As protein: CASTSLGRGGDEQYF.